The next 6 T cell receptor beta chains were all read from a single sample in a study of T cells in localized non-small cell lung cancer. The protocol was immunoSEQ multiplex PCR, while the TCRdb copy is restricted to in-frame clones and leaves out a portion. The data contain tens of thousands of clones, around 89% of them singletons. Sequencing used peripheral blood, obtained before any cancer treatment. The receptors were gathered from a woman aged 40-69 years with stage I squamous cell lung carcinoma.

The chain uses TRBV5-4 and TRBJ2-1; TRBD2 matches at 10 bases. This CDR3 region has 15 residues. CDR1 and CDR2 (germline): SGHNT, YYREEE (reference sequence). V trimming: 0 bases; J trimming: 9 bases; junction bases outside the gene matches: 6. CDR3 sequence reads: CASSLELAGGSEQFF. CDR3 DNA sequence: TGTGCCAGCAGCTTGGAATTAGCGGGGGGTAGTGAGCAGTTCTTC.

The table lists this clone with a count of one. As DNA, the CDR3 is TGCAGCGCTGCTGGTCCCAACGAGCAGTACTTC. This codes for CSAAGPNEQYF. V is TRBV20-1 and J is TRBJ2-7; no clear D. This CDR3 is 11 amino acids long. The germline V gene has CDR1 DFQATT and CDR2 SNEGSKA (reference sequence).

The chain combines TRBV18 with TRBJ1-1; 8 bases are a match to TRBD1. The V gene's germline CDR1 is KGHSH and CDR2 LQKENI. Trimming removed 3 bases from V and 3 bases from J; junction bases left unmatched: 9. The CDR3 has 16 residues. This CDR3 is CASSPNAQGADTEAFF. CDR3 DNA: TGTGCCAGCTCACCTAACGCGCAGGGGGCCGACACTGAAGCTTTCTTT.

The chain has TRBV10-1 and TRBJ2-5; possible D gene TRBD1, 6 bases. CDR1 and CDR2 from the germline V gene are WNHNN and SYGVQD (reference sequence). V lost 3 bases to trimming and J lost 8 bases, with 13 bases between them. CDR3 length equals 13 residues. The CDR3 reads CASSDRGPGTQYF. In DNA, the CDR3 is TGCGCCAGCAGTGACAGGGGCCCTGGTACCCAGTACTTC.

Of note for this clone: This CDR3 is also generated by other DNA sequences in the sample. The genes are TRBV5-1 and TRBJ1-4; D remains ambiguous. Trimming took off 5 bases at V and 0 bases at J, with 11 bases between the two ends. The germline gives CDR1 SGHRS, CDR2 YFSETQ. The CDR3 is 15 amino acids. CDR3 DNA: TGCGCCAGCAGAGAAACCGTCGCAACTAATGAAAAACTGTTTTTT. Amino acids: CASRETVATNEKLFF.

The chain links TRBV30 to TRBJ1-6; 7 bases are a match to TRBD1. Germline CDR1 and CDR2: GTSNPN and SVGIG (reference sequence). After removal of 4 bases from V and 9 bases from J, the junction contained 6 bases not matched to a gene. The CDR3 has 13 amino acids. The CDR3 sequence: CAWTDRVASPLHF. The DNA for the CDR3 is TGTGCCTGGACAGACAGGGTGGCTTCACCCCTCCACTTT.